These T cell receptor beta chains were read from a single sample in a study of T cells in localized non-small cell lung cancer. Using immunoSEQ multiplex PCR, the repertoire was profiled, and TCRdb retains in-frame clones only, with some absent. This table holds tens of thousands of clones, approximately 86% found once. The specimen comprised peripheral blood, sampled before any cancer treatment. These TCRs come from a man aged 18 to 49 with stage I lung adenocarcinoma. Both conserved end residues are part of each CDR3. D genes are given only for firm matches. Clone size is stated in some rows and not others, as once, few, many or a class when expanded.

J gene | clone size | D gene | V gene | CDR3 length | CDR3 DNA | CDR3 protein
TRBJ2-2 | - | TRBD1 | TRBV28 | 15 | TGTGCCAGCAGGACAGGGGGACAAGACACCGGGGAGCTGTTTTTT | CASRTGGQDTGELFF
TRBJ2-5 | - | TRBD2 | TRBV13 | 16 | TGTGCCAGCAGGCCAACTAGCGGGGGGCGCCAAGAGACCCAGTACTTC | CASRPTSGGRQETQYF
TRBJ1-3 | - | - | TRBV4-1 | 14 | TGCGCCAGCAGCCAAGTTCTTGTGGGAAACACCATATATTTT | CASSQVLVGNTIYF
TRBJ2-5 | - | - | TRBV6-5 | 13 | TGTGCCAGCACAGGGGGGGGACAAGAGACCCAGTACTTC | CASTGGGQETQYF
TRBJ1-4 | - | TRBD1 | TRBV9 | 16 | TGTGCCAGCAGCAGGGGACAGCGTGCAACTAATGAAAAACTGTTTTTT | CASSRGQRATNEKLFF
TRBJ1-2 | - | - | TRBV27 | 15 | TGTGCCAGCAGTCCGGGGACAATCCACCTCTATGGCTACACCTTC | CASSPGTIHLYGYTF
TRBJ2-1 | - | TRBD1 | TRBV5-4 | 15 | TGTGCCAGCAGCCCTCCGGGACAGGGGAGAGAAGAGCAGTTCTTC | CASSPPGQGREEQFF
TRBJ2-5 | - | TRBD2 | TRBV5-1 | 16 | TGCGCCAGCAGCCCCGGGAGCGGGGGGGGTTTGGAGACCCAGTACTTC | CASSPGSGGGLETQYF
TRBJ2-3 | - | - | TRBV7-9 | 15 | TGTGCCAGCAGCTCTCAAGGGCAAAGCACAGATACGCAGTATTTT | CASSSQGQSTDTQYF
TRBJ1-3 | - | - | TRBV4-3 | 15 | TGCGCCAGCAGCCAAGTAGGTGGGTTAGGAAACACCATATATTTT | CASSQVGGLGNTIYF
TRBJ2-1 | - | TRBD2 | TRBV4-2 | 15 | TGTGCCAGCAGCCTTCGACTAGCGGGGGGCAATGAGCAGTTCTTC | CASSLRLAGGNEQFF
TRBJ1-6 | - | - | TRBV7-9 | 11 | TGTGCCAGCAGCTTAAGGGGACCCCTCCACTTT | CASSLRGPLHF
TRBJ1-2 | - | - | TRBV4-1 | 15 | TGCGCCAGCAGCCGGGAAAGGGGGGGCAGATCTGGCTACACCTTC | CASSRERGGRSGYTF
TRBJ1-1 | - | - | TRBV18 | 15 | TGTGCCAGCTCACCAAAGACAGACTTGAACACTGAAGCTTTCTTT | CASSPKTDLNTEAFF
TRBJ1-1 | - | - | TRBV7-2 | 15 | TGTGCCAGCAGACCCACATTGGGGCTGAACACTGAAGCTTTCTTT | CASRPTLGLNTEAFF
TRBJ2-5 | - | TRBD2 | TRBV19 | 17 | TGTGCCAGTAGTCCCCGGATAGCGGGGAAGCTTCAAGAGACCCAGTACTTC | CASSPRIAGKLQETQYF
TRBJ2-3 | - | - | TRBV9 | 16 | TGTGCCAGCAGCGTAGTCGGGAGAACTAGCACAGATACGCAGTATTTT | CASSVVGRTSTDTQYF
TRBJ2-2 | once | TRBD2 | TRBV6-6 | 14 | TGTGCCACCAACAGCGGGGGGAACACCGGGGAGCTGTTTTTT | CATNSGGNTGELFF
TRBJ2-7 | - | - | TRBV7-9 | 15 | TGTGCCAGCAGCTTGGGTGGGGAAATCACCTACGAGCAGTACTTC | CASSLGGEITYEQYF
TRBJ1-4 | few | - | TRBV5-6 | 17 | TGTGCCAGCAGCTTGGCCGGGAGCTTCGCAACTAATGAAAAACTGTTTTTT | CASSLAGSFATNEKLFF
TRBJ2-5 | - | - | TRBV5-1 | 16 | TGCGCCAGCAGCTTGGCATCGGGCGGGGCGGGGGAGACCCAGTACTTC | CASSLASGGAGETQYF
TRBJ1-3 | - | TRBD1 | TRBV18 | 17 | TGTGCCAGCTCACCTCCACAGGGGCTAATCACTGGAAACACCATATATTTT | CASSPPQGLITGNTIYF
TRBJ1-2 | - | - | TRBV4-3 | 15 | TGCGCCAGCAGCCAAGATAGGGGACTAAACTATGGCTACACCTTC | CASSQDRGLNYGYTF
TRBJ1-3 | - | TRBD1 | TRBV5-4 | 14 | TGTGCCAGCAGCGCCGACAGGGGTGTAGGCACCATATATTTT | CASSADRGVGTIYF
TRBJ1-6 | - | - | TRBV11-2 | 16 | TGTGCCAGCAGCTTAGATACAGGGCAGGGGAATTCACCCCTCCACTTT | CASSLDTGQGNSPLHF
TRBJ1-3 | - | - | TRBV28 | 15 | TGTGCCAGCAGTTTACAGATCTACTCTGGAAACACCATATATTTT | CASSLQIYSGNTIYF